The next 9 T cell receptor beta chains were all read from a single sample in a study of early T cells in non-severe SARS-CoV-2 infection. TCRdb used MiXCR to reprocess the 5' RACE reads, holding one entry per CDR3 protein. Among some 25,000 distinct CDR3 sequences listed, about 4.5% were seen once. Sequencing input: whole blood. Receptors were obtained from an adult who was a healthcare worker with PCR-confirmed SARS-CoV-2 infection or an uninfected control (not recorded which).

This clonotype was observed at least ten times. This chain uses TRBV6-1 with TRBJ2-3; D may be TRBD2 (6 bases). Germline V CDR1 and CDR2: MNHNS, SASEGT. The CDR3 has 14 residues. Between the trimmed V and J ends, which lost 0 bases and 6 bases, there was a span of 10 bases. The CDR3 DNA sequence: TGTGCCAGCAGTGAAGCAGGAGGGGCGGATACGCAGTATTTT. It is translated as CASSEAGGADTQYF.

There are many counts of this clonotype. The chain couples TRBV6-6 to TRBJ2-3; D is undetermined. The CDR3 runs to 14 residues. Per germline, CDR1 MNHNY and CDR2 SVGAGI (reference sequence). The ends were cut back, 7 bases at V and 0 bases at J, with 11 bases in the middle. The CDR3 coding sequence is TGTGCCAGCAAGATGACGGCCAGCACAGATACGCAGTATTTT. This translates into CASKMTASTDTQYF.

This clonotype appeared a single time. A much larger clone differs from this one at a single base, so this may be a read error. The CDR3, as DNA: TGTGCCAGCTCACCCGCCGGGAGTGGAGATACGCGGTATTTT. Translating it yields CASSPAGSGDTRYF. The V call is TRBV18, the J call TRBJ2-3, with TRBD2 as a possible D gene (6 bases). The CDR3 runs to 14 residues. CDR1 KGHSH and CDR2 LQKENI come from the germline V gene.

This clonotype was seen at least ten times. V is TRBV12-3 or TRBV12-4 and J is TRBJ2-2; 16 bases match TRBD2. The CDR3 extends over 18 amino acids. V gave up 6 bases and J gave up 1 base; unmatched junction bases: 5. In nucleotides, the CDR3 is TGTGCCAGCAGCCCCGGGACTAGCGGGGGGGAGAACACCGGGGAGCTGTTTTTT. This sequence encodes CASSPGTSGGENTGELFF.

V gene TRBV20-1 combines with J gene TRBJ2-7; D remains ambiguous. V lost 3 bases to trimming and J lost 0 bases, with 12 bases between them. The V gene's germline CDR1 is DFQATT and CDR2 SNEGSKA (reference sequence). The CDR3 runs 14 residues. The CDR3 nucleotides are TGCAGTGCTAGTAGCTTACCCGTCTCCTACGAGCAGTACTTC. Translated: CSASSLPVSYEQYF.

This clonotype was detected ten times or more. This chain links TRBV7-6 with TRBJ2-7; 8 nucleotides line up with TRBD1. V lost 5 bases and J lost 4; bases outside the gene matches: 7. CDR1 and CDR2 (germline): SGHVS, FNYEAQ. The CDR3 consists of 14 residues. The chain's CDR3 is CASSQDRGSYEQYF. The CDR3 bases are TGTGCCAGCAGCCAAGACAGGGGTTCGTACGAGCAGTACTTC.

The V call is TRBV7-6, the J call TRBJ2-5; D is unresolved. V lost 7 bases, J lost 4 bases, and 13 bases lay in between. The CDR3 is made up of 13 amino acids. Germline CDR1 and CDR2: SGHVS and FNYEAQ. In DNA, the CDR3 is TGTGCCAGCAACAGTGGGTTCTTAGAGACCCAGTACTTC. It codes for CASNSGFLETQYF.

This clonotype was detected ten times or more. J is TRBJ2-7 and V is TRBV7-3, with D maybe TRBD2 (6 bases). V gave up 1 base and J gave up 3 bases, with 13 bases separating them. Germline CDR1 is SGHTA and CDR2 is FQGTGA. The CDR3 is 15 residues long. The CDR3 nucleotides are TGTGCCAGCAGCTTAAATGGAGGGCAGGGCTACGAGCAGTACTTC. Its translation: CASSLNGGQGYEQYF.

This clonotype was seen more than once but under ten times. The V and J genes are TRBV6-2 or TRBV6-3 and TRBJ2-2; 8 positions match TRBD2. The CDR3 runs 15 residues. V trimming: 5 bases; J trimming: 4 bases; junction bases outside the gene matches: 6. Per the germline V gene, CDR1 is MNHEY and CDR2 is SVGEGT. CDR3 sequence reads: CASSPGGARTGELFF. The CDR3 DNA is TGTGCCAGCAGTCCCGGGGGGGCCCGCACCGGGGAGCTGTTTTTT.